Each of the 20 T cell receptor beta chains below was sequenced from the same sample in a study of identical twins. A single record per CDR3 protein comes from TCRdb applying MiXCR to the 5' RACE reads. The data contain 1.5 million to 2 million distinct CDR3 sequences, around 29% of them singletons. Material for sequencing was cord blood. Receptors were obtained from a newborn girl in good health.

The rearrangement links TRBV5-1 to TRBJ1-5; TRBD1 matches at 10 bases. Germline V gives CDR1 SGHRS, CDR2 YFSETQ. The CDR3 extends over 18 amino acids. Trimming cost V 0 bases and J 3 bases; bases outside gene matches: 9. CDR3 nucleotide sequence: TGCGCCAGCAGCTTGGCCCCCACCGGGACAGGGGTCAATCAGCCCCAGCATTTT. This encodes CASSLAPTGTGVNQPQHF.

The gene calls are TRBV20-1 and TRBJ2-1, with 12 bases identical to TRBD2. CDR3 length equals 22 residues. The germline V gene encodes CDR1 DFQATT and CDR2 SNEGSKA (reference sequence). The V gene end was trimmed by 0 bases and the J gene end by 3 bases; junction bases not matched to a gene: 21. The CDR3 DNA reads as TGCAGTGCTAGAGAGCCCCAGGGACGGACAGGAGGACTAGCGGGAAGCTACAATGAGCAGTTCTTC. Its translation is CSAREPQGRTGGLAGSYNEQFF.

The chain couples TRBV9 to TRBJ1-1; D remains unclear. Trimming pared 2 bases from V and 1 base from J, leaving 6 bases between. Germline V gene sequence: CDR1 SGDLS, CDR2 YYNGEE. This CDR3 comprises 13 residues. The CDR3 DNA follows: TGTGCCAGCAGCGTTTGGTGGAACACTGAAGCTTTCTTT. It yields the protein CASSVWWNTEAFF. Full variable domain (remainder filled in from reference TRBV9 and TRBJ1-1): DSGVTQTPKHLITATGQRVTLRCSPRSGDLSVYWYQQSLDQGLQFLIQYYNGEERAKGNILERFSAQQFPDLHSELNLSSLELGDSALYFCASSVWWNTEAFFGQGTRLTVV.

This chain's CDR3 is CASSRKLAGGREYEQYF. The CDR3 DNA reads as TGTGCCAGCAGCCGCAAACTAGCGGGAGGGAGGGAATACGAGCAGTACTTC. The rearrangement links TRBV5-4 to TRBJ2-5; 13 nucleotides line up with TRBD2. The end of the DNA fits TRBJ2-7 better, so the J call may be wrong. CDR3 length: 17 residues. Germline V lookup: CDR1 SGHNT, CDR2 YYREEE (reference sequence).

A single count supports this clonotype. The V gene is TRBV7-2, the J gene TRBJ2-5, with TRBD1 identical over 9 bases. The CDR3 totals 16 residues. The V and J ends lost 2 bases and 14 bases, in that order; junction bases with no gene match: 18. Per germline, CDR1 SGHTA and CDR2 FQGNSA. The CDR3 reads CASSLIRSGQGYEHYF. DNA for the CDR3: TGTGCCAGCAGCTTAATCCGGTCGGGACAGGGTTACGAGCACTACTTC.

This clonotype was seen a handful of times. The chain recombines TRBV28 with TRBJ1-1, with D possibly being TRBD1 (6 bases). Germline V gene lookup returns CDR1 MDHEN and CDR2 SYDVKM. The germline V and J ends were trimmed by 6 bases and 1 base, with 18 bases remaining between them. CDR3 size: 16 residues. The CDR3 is CASRYRVGRGNTEAFF. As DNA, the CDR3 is TGTGCCAGCAGATACAGGGTGGGACGGGGGAACACTGAAGCTTTCTTT.

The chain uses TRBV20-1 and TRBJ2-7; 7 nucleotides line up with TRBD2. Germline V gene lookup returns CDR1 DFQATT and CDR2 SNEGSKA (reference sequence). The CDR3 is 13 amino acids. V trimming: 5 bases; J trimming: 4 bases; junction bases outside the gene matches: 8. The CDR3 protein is CSALTGGNYEQYF. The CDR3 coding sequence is TGCAGTGCTCTAACGGGGGGAAATTACGAGCAGTACTTC.

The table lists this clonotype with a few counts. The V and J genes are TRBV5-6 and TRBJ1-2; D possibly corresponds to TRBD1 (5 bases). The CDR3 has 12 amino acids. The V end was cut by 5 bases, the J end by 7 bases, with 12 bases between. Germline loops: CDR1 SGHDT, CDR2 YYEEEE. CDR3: CASRYSGSGYTF. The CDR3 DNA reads TGTGCCAGCAGGTATTCAGGGAGTGGCTACACCTTC.

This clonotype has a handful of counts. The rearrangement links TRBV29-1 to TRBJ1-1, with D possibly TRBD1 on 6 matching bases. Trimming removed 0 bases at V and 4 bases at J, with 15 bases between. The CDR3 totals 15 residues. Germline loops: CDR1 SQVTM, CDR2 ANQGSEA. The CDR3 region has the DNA TGCAGCGTTGAAGATTTGGGAGGGGGTCCCACTGAAGCTTTCTTT. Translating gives CSVEDLGGGPTEAFF.

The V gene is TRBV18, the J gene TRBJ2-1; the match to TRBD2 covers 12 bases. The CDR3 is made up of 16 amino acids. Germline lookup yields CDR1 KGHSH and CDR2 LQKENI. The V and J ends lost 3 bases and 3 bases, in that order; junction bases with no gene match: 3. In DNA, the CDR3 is TGTGCCAGCTCACCTGCACTAGCGGGAGGCTACAATGAGCAGTTCTTC. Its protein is CASSPALAGGYNEQFF.

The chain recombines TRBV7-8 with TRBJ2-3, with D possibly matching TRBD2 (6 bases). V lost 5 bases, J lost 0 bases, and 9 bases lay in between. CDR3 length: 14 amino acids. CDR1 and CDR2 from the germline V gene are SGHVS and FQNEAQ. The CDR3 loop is CASSALASTDTQYF. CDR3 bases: TGTGCCAGCAGCGCACTAGCTAGCACAGATACGCAGTATTTT.

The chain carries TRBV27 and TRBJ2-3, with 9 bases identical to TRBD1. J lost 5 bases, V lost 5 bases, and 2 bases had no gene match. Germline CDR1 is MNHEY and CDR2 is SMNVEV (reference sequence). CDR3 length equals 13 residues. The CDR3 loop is CASSRTGEDTQYF. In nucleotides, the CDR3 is TGTGCCAGCAGTCGGACAGGGGAAGATACGCAGTATTTT.

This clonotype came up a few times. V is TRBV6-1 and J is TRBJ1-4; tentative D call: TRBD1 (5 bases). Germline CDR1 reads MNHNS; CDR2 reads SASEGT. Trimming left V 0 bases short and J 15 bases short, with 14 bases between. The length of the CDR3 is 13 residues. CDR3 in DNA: TGTGCCAGCAGTGAAGCCGGGGCCGGAGGGATGTTTTTT. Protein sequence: CASSEAGAGGMFF.

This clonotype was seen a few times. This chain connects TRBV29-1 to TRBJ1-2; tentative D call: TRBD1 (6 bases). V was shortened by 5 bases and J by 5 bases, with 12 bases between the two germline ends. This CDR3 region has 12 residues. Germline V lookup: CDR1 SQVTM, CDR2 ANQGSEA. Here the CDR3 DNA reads TGCAGCGTTAGACAGGCAAAATATGGCTACACCTTC. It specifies CSVRQAKYGYTF.

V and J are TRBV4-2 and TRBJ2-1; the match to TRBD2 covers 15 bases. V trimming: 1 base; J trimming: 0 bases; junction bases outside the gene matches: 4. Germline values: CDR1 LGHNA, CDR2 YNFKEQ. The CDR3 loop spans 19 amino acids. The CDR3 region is CASSQAGTSGRSSYNEQFF. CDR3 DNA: TGTGCCAGCAGCCAAGCCGGGACTAGCGGGAGGAGCTCCTACAATGAGCAGTTCTTC.

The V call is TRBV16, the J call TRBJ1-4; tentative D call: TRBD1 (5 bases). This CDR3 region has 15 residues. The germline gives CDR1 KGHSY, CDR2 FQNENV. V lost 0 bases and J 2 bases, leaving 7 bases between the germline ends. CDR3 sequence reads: CASSQSPGTNEKLFF. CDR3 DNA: TGTGCCAGCAGCCAATCCCCAGGGACTAATGAAAAACTGTTTTTT.

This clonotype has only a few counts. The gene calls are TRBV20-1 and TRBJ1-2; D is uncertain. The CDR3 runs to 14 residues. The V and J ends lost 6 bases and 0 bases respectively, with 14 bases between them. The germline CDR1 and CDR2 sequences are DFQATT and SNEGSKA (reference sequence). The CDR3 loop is CSAADNTPNYGYTF. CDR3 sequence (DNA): TGCAGTGCAGCAGACAACACCCCTAACTATGGCTACACCTTC.

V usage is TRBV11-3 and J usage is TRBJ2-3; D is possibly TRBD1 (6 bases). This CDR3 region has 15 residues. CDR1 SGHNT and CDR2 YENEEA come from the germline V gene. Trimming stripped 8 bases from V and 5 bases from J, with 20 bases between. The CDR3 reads CASGTRGQDQDTQYF. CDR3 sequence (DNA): TGTGCCAGCGGCACTAGGGGACAAGATCAAGATACGCAGTATTTT.

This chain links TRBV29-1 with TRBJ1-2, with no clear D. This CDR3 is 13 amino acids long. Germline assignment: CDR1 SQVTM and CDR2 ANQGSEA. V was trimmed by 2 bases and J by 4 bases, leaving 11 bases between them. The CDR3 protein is CSVESTILYGYTF. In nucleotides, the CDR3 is TGCAGCGTTGAATCGACGATCCTCTATGGCTACACCTTC.

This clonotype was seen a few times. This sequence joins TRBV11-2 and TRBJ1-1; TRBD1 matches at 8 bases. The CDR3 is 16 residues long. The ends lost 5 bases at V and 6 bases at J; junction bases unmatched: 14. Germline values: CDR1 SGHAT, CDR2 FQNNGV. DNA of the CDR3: TGTGCCAGCAGCCCTTTGGTCGACAGGGGTCGGCCTGAAGCTTTCTTT. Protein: CASSPLVDRGRPEAFF.